Each of the 21 T cell receptor beta chains below was sequenced from the same sample in a study of response to subunit inactivated influenza vaccine. TCRdb re-called the RT-PCR reads with MiXCR, one entry per CDR3 protein. The table has about 500,000 distinct CDR3 sequences, 16% seen once. The sample consisted of CD4+ T cells sorted from PBMCs, taken less than 25 months after vaccination. The receptor set was obtained from a man in his fifties or sixties who received an inactivated influenza vaccine.

The rearrangement links TRBV12-3 or TRBV12-4 to TRBJ2-1; D possibly corresponds to TRBD2 (6 bases). V was clipped by 8 bases and J by 0 bases, with 11 bases between them. The CDR3 totals 14 residues. The CDR3 nucleotides read TGTGCCAGCCATCCCGGGGGCTCCTACAATGAGCAGTTCTTC. Amino acids: CASHPGGSYNEQFF.

In its sample, this clonotype was seen many times. The chain recombines TRBV11-3 with TRBJ2-1; D possibly matches TRBD1 or TRBD2 (6 bases each). Germline loops: CDR1 SGHNT, CDR2 YENEEA. The CDR3 spans 14 residues. Trimming took off 4 bases at V and 4 bases at J, with 11 bases between the two ends. Here the CDR3 reads CASSSGGSYNEQFF. Written as DNA, the CDR3 is TGTGCCAGCAGCTCCGGGGGCTCGTACAATGAGCAGTTCTTC.

This chain joins TRBV7-8 and TRBJ2-5, with 8 bases lining up with TRBD2. Trimming took 7 bases from V and 4 from J; bases not matched to a gene: 14. CDR1 SGHVS and CDR2 FQNEAQ come from the germline V gene. The CDR3 consists of 16 residues. The CDR3 nucleotides are TGTGCCAGCAACCCCGCCGGGACTAGGGGTGGAGAGACCCAGTACTTC. It is translated as CASNPAGTRGGETQYF.

The genes are TRBV7-9 and TRBJ2-7; perhaps TRBD1 as D (5 bases). The CDR3 is made up of 16 amino acids. The V end lost 0 bases, the J end lost 7 bases, and 19 bases lay between the germline ends. The germline gives CDR1 SEHNR, CDR2 FQNEAQ (reference sequence). CDR3 coding DNA: TGTGCCAGCAGCTTAGCGATCGCAGGGATGAGTAGGGAGCAGTACTTC. Residues: CASSLAIAGMSREQYF.

This clonotype was detected a few times. The V call is TRBV28, the J call TRBJ2-1; D is perhaps TRBD2 (6 bases). The CDR3 has 15 amino acids. Trimming pared 4 bases from V and 12 bases from J, leaving 22 bases between. The germline V gene encodes CDR1 MDHEN and CDR2 SYDVKM. The CDR3 reads CASSSPDDYLGGQFF. CDR3 in DNA: TGTGCCAGCAGTTCCCCCGATGACTACCTCGGGGGGCAGTTCTTC.

This clonotype was seen ten or more times. V usage is TRBV6-2 or TRBV6-3 and J usage is TRBJ2-1; D uncertain. The CDR3 is 16 residues long. Germline values: CDR1 MNHEY, CDR2 SVGEGT. V lost 4 bases, J lost 4 bases, and 17 bases lay in between. This CDR3 is CASSSFSPDLYNEQFF. Written as DNA, the CDR3 is TGTGCCAGCAGTTCCTTCTCCCCTGATCTTTACAATGAGCAGTTCTTC.

The chain uses TRBV19 and TRBJ2-7, with TRBD1 matching 8 bases. Germline V gene lookup returns CDR1 LNHDA and CDR2 SQIVND (reference sequence). The CDR3 length is 14 residues. V shed 4 bases and J 7 bases; nucleotides not matched to a gene: 9. CDR3 sequence (DNA): TGTGCCAGTAGTACCGGCAGGGGGCGGTCAGAGCAGTACTTC. Its protein product is CASSTGRGRSEQYF.

The rearrangement uses TRBV7-2 and TRBJ2-1, with 7 bases fitting TRBD2. The V and J ends lost 1 base and 8 bases, in that order; junction bases with no gene match: 8. CDR1 is SGHTA and CDR2 is FQGNSA in the germline V gene. The CDR3 covers 15 residues. The CDR3 nucleotides are TGTGCCAGCAGCTTAGGAGGCGGGAGTTTGGATGAGCAGTTCTTC. It is translated as CASSLGGGSLDEQFF.

The CDR3 is CASSQVGARKETQYF. Written as DNA, the CDR3 is TGCGCCAGCAGCCAGGTGGGGGCGCGAAAAGAGACCCAGTACTTC. The V and J genes are TRBV4-1 and TRBJ2-5; possible D gene TRBD1, 6 bases. The V gene lost 3 bases and the J gene lost 3 bases, with 14 bases spanning the gap. Germline CDR1 and CDR2: MGHRA and YSYEKL. The CDR3 is 15 residues long.

In its sample, this clonotype was seen a few times. The CDR3 bases are TGTGCCAGCAGTTCCGCCGGGACAGGGGATTATGGCTACACCTTC. Translation: CASSSAGTGDYGYTF. The V gene is TRBV12-3 or TRBV12-4, the J gene TRBJ1-2; 10 bases match TRBD1. This CDR3 region has 15 residues. The trim removed 4 bases at V and 5 bases at J, leaving 7 bases unmatched.

The chain is built from TRBV27 and TRBJ1-1; D is unclear. V lost 6 bases and J lost 5, with 16 bases in between. CDR1 and CDR2 from the germline V gene are MNHEY and SMNVEV (reference sequence). The CDR3 sequence is 14 residues long. The CDR3 nucleotides are TGTGCCAGCAGCCCAAACCCCAGTTTTACTGAAGCTTTCTTT. This gives the protein CASSPNPSFTEAFF.

The V and J genes are TRBV29-1 and TRBJ2-5; no firm D call. The CDR3 has 12 residues. The germline V gene encodes CDR1 SQVTM and CDR2 ANQGSEA. The V gene lost 0 bases and the J gene lost 7 bases, with 9 bases spanning the gap. The CDR3 sequence is CSVEETLRTQYF. The CDR3, as DNA: TGCAGCGTTGAAGAAACTCTCCGGACCCAGTACTTC.

The genes are TRBV4-3 and TRBJ2-7, with D perhaps matching TRBD2 (6 bases). Germline V lookup: CDR1 LGHNA, CDR2 YSLEER. Trimming shortened V by 2 bases and J by 4 bases, and 24 bases separated the two germline ends. The length of the CDR3 is 18 residues. CDR3 bases: TGCGCCAGCAGCCAACAACGCGATGCCGGGACTCTTCATTACGAGCAGTACTTC. Protein product: CASSQQRDAGTLHYEQYF.

This clonotype was observed many times. This chain uses TRBV12-3 or TRBV12-4 with TRBJ2-3; 8 positions agree with TRBD2. The CDR3 consists of 13 residues. Trimming at V came to 5 bases and at J to 5 bases, leaving 3 bases not matched to a gene. The CDR3 DNA is TGTGCCAGCAGTGGACTAGCAGGAGATACGCAGTATTTT. Its translation is CASSGLAGDTQYF.

The chain joins TRBV19 to TRBJ1-5, with D perhaps matching TRBD1 (5 bases). Germline V gene lookup returns CDR1 LNHDA and CDR2 SQIVND (reference sequence). The ends were cut back, 3 bases at V and 2 bases at J, with 8 bases in the middle. CDR3 length: 14 residues. CDR3 sequence: CASSIGAGNQPQHF. The CDR3 DNA is TGTGCCAGTAGTATTGGGGCAGGCAATCAGCCCCAGCATTTT.

This clonotype was seen ten or more times. The rearrangement uses TRBV10-3 and TRBJ2-7; TRBD1 matches at 9 bases. Germline loops: CDR1 ENHRY, CDR2 SYGVKD. The CDR3 runs 15 residues. Trimming at V came to 4 bases and at J to 4 bases, leaving 8 bases not matched to a gene. The CDR3 loop reads CAISATGGLTYEQYF. The CDR3 DNA follows: TGTGCCATCAGTGCTACAGGGGGCCTTACGTACGAGCAGTACTTC.

This clonotype occurred a few times. As DNA, the CDR3 is TGTGCCATCAGTACTGGACAGGGCATCTATGGCTACACCTTC. Translation gives CAISTGQGIYGYTF. J is TRBJ1-2 and V is TRBV10-3, with 8 bases identical to TRBD1. The V gene end was trimmed by 5 bases and the J gene end by 4 bases; junction bases not matched to a gene: 6. Germline CDR1 and CDR2: ENHRY and SYGVKD. The length of the CDR3 is 14 residues.

This clonotype was seen a handful of times. The V and J genes are TRBV28 and TRBJ2-2, with 8 bases matching TRBD1. V was pared by 5 bases and J by 4 bases, with 6 bases of the junction left unmatched. The germline CDR1 and CDR2 sequences are MDHEN and SYDVKM. The CDR3 contains 15 residues. The CDR3 DNA is TGTGCCAGCAGTGGCCGGGACAGGTTCACCGGGGAGCTGTTTTTT. Translating it yields CASSGRDRFTGELFF.

The chain carries TRBV9 and TRBJ1-5; no clear D. Germline CDR1 reads SGDLS; CDR2 reads YYNGEE. V lost 2 bases, J lost 2 bases, and 8 bases lay in between. This CDR3 comprises 14 residues. As DNA, the CDR3 is TGTGCCAGCAGCGTCGGCAGCGGCAATCAGCCCCAGCATTTT. Residues: CASSVGSGNQPQHF. The full variable domain, with the rest looked up from reference TRBV9 and TRBJ1-5, is DSGVTQTPKHLITATGQRVTLRCSPRSGDLSVYWYQQSLDQGLQFLIQYYNGEERAKGNILERFSAQQFPDLHSELNLSSLELGDSALYFCASSVGSGNQPQHFGDGTRLSIL.

Only a few counts were recorded for this clonotype. This chain connects TRBV4-1 to TRBJ2-3; D is undetermined. Germline V gene lookup returns CDR1 MGHRA and CDR2 YSYEKL. This CDR3 region has 16 residues. Trimming shortened V by 3 bases and J by 2 bases, and 15 bases separated the two germline ends. The CDR3 DNA sequence: TGCGCCAGCAGCCAGAGGCCTTCCCCGGTCACAGATACGCAGTATTTT. Translating it yields CASSQRPSPVTDTQYF.

V is TRBV18 and J is TRBJ2-1, with D maybe TRBD1 (5 bases). Germline V CDR1 and CDR2: KGHSH, LQKENI. The CDR3 spans 12 residues. V lost 3 bases and J 8 bases, leaving 8 bases between the germline ends. The DNA for the CDR3 is TGTGCCAGCTCACCCACAGGTTATGAGCAGTTCTTC. Its protein is CASSPTGYEQFF.